A single sample gave rise to the 3 T cell receptor beta chains below, sequenced in a study of shared clonotypes between healthy human individuals. The protocol was immunoSEQ multiplex PCR, while the TCRdb copy is restricted to in-frame clones and leaves out a portion. In the table there are roughly 2.2 million clones, 80% to 95% of which are singletons. Sample: naive CD4+ T cells from PBMCs. Subset meaning: CD45RA+ positively selected. The receptor source for this set is a man between 18 and 29 years old in good health. Some clones in this sample may be carry-over from other donors' samples.

The chain has TRBV11-2 and TRBJ2-7; D remains ambiguous. V lost 1 base to trimming and J lost 2 bases, with 9 bases between them. The CDR3 length is 14 residues. The germline CDR1 and CDR2 sequences are SGHAT and FQNNGV. The CDR3 sequence: CASSLGQRPYEQYF. The CDR3 region has the DNA TGTGCCAGCAGCTTAGGCCAGCGACCCTACGAGCAGTACTTC.

V is TRBV7-3 and J is TRBJ2-1; 7 bases align to TRBD2. Germline assignment: CDR1 SGHTA and CDR2 FQGTGA. Trimming at V came to 5 bases and at J to 6 bases, leaving 13 bases not matched to a gene. The CDR3 has 16 residues. CDR3 nucleotides: TGTGCCAGCAGCCATCCGGGAGGCTCCAGTCCCAATGAGCAGTTCTTC. It is translated as CASSHPGGSSPNEQFF.

This clone came up once. The chain uses TRBV5-1 and TRBJ2-3; D is perhaps TRBD2 (6 bases). This CDR3 spans 15 amino acids. V lost 2 bases to trimming and J lost 4 bases, with 14 bases between them. Germline CDR1 and CDR2: SGHRS and YFSETQ. The CDR3 coding sequence is TGCGCCAGCAGCTTCCAAGCGGGCATCTCAGATACGCAGTATTTT. It specifies CASSFQAGISDTQYF.